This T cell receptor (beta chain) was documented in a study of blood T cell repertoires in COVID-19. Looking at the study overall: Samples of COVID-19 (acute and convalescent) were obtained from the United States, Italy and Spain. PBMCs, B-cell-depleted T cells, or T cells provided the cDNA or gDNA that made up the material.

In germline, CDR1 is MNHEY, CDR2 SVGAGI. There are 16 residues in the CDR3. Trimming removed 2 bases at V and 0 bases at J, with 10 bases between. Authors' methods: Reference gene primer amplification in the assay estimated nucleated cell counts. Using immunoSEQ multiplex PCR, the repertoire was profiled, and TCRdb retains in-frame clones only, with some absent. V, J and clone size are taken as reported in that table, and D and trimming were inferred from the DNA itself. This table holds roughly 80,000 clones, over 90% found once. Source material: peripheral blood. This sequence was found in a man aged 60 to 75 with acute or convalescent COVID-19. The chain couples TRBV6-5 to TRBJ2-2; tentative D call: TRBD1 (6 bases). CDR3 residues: CASSYGGAANTGELFF. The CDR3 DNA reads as TGTGCCAGCAGTTACGGGGGCGCCGCGAACACCGGGGAGCTGTTTTTT.